The 15 T cell receptor beta chains below all came from one sample that was sequenced in a study of CD8+ T cells in alopecia areata. The sample's treatment: oral pan-JAK inhibitor, 5-10 mg twice daily. In each case, RNA was isolated and then reverse transcribed into cDNA as the sequencing template. Here immunoSEQ multiplex PCR was the method, and the copy in TCRdb shows in-frame clones only, minus some. The top ten hold about 1.3% of the sample, which has 150,000 to 200,000 clones, around 60% seen once. The sequencing used CD4+ T cells sorted from blood, collected between weeks 47 and 50, from a patient treated with tofacitinib. The receptor set was obtained from a human donor with alopecia areata.

The chain employs TRBV29-1 and TRBJ2-7; D might be TRBD1 (6 bases). CDR1 and CDR2 from the germline V gene are SQVTM and ANQGSEA. Deletions cut 4 bases from V and 5 bases from J, with 12 bases between. The length of the CDR3 is 12 residues. This CDR3 reads CSVGTVLNEQYF. CDR3 bases: TGCAGCGTTGGGACAGTGCTCAACGAGCAGTACTTC.

V gene TRBV5-1 combines with J gene TRBJ1-2; TRBD1 matches at 10 bases. Per germline, CDR1 SGHRS and CDR2 YFSETQ. There are 13 residues in the CDR3. Losses at the gene ends were 3 bases for V and 11 bases for J; bases not matched to a gene: 7. The CDR3 spells CASSSGTGVGYTF. The CDR3 DNA sequence: TGCGCCAGCAGCTCCGGGACAGGGGTGGGATACACCTTC.

The genes are TRBV5-1 and TRBJ2-7, with 8 bases that match TRBD1. V was pared by 7 bases and J by 5 bases, with 11 bases of the junction left unmatched. Looked up from germline, CDR1 is SGHRS and CDR2 is YFSETQ. The CDR3 runs to 14 residues. CDR3 in DNA: TGCGCCAGCGGACAGGGTTCGGGTGGGAACGAGCAGTACTTC. This encodes CASGQGSGGNEQYF.

V usage is TRBV9 and J usage is TRBJ1-1, with D possibly matching TRBD1 (6 bases). The CDR3 contains 15 residues. The V gene lost 4 bases and the J gene lost 1 base, with 14 bases spanning the gap. Looked up from germline, CDR1 is SGDLS and CDR2 is YYNGEE. The DNA of the CDR3 is TGTGCCAGCAGCCCCCGGACAGACCGGAACACTGAAGCTTTCTTT. Its protein product is CASSPRTDRNTEAFF. The full variable domain, with the rest looked up from reference TRBV9 and TRBJ1-1, is DSGVTQTPKHLITATGQRVTLRCSPRSGDLSVYWYQQSLDQGLQFLIQYYNGEERAKGNILERFSAQQFPDLHSELNLSSLELGDSALYFCASSPRTDRNTEAFFGQGTRLTVV.

V gene TRBV20-1 combines with J gene TRBJ1-2; no definite D call. The V end was cut by 6 bases, the J end by 5 bases, with 7 bases between. The germline V gene encodes CDR1 DFQATT and CDR2 SNEGSKA (reference sequence). CDR3 size: 10 residues. As DNA, the CDR3 is TGCAGTGCCAACACTTATGGCTACACCTTC. It specifies CSANTYGYTF.

This chain links TRBV30 with TRBJ1-2; D gene unclear. The V and J ends lost 7 bases and 5 bases respectively, with 14 bases between them. CDR1 is GTSNPN and CDR2 is SVGIG in the germline V gene (reference sequence). This CDR3 has 12 residues. This chain's CDR3 is CASDGQAYGYTF. The CDR3 DNA sequence: TGTGCCTCAGACGGTCAAGCGTATGGCTACACCTTC.

This clone was counted once. The V gene is TRBV30, the J gene TRBJ2-7; 8 nucleotides agree with TRBD2. With V trimmed by 0 bases and J by 6 bases, 10 bases remained unmatched. There are 15 residues in the CDR3. Per the germline V gene, CDR1 is GTSNPN and CDR2 is SVGIG (reference sequence). CDR3 amino acids: CAWSVLSGTPSEQYF. CDR3 DNA: TGTGCCTGGAGTGTACTTAGCGGGACCCCGAGCGAGCAGTACTTC.

The chain uses TRBV2 and TRBJ2-6; weak D call: TRBD1 (6 bases). With 7 bases removed from V and 4 bases from J, the gap between germline ends came to 14 bases. Germline assignment: CDR1 SNHLY and CDR2 FYNNEI. The CDR3 runs to 15 residues. The CDR3 is CASKRQGSGANVLTF. CDR3 bases: TGTGCCAGCAAACGTCAGGGGTCCGGGGCCAACGTCCTGACTTTC.

The chain uses TRBV2 and TRBJ1-2; D gene uncertain. The CDR3 extends over 13 amino acids. Between the trimmed V and J ends, which lost 5 bases and 2 bases, there was a span of 9 bases. Germline V lookup: CDR1 SNHLY, CDR2 FYNNEI. CDR3 nucleotides: TGTGCCAGCAGTATACAGAAAAACTATGGCTACACCTTC. Its protein is CASSIQKNYGYTF.

This rearrangement joins TRBV5-6 to TRBJ1-2; D is unclear. Germline CDR1 is SGHDT and CDR2 is YYEEEE. Between the trimmed V and J ends, which lost 5 bases and 2 bases, there was a span of 10 bases. The CDR3 loop spans 13 amino acids. The CDR3 spells CASRVRKNYGYTF. CDR3 bases: TGTGCCAGCAGAGTGCGCAAGAACTATGGCTACACCTTC.

This clone was counted a few times. The CDR3 region has the DNA TGTGCCACCGCGGAGAGAACTGAAGCTTTCTTT. It yields the protein CATAERTEAFF. The chain links TRBV19 to TRBJ1-1; D is ambiguous. Between the trimmed V and J ends, which lost 10 bases and 5 bases, there was a span of 11 bases. CDR3 length: 11 amino acids. Germline V gene sequence: CDR1 LNHDA, CDR2 SQIVND (reference sequence).

The chain joins TRBV4-3 to TRBJ2-5; D is unresolved. V was trimmed by 0 bases and J by 1 base, leaving 9 bases between them. CDR1 LGHNA and CDR2 YSLEER come from the germline V gene. CDR3 length: 15 residues. CDR3 sequence: CASSQDAVGQETQYF. The CDR3 DNA reads as TGCGCCAGCAGCCAAGATGCTGTGGGCCAAGAGACCCAGTACTTC.

The V gene is TRBV7-9, the J gene TRBJ2-5; 7 bases match TRBD1. Germline V gives CDR1 SEHNR, CDR2 FQNEAQ (reference sequence). With 3 bases clipped from V and 1 base from J, the junction kept 8 bases outside the gene matches. The CDR3 is made up of 16 amino acids. CDR3 residues: CASSFRQGNLQETQYF. The CDR3 bases are TGTGCCAGCAGCTTCCGACAGGGCAACCTCCAAGAGACCCAGTACTTC.

The V gene is TRBV11-2, the J gene TRBJ2-1; no clear D gene. CDR1 and CDR2 (germline): SGHAT, FQNNGV. The CDR3 runs to 15 residues. Trimming cost V 5 bases and J 10 bases, with 21 bases left between them. The CDR3 here is CASSRALWRVEEQFF. The CDR3 DNA reads TGTGCCAGCAGCCGGGCGCTGTGGAGAGTAGAAGAGCAGTTCTTC.

The chain couples TRBV4-3 to TRBJ2-1; 9 bases agree with TRBD1. Germline V gene sequence: CDR1 LGHNA, CDR2 YSLEER. This CDR3 is built from 16 residues. The V and J ends lost 3 bases and 5 bases, in that order; junction bases with no gene match: 8. In nucleotides, the CDR3 is TGCGCCAGCAGCCATGAACCCGGGACAGGGAACAATGAGCAGTTCTTC. Protein product: CASSHEPGTGNNEQFF.